The 29 T cell receptor beta chains given below trace back to one sample, sequenced in a study of CD8 T cells in ankylosing spondylitis (dated by TCRdb to the late 2010s). Study-wide conclusions, independent of this receptor: Blood from ankylosing spondylitis patients appeared to be characterized by a TCR beta motif made up of about 8 highly homologous amino acid variants.

No antigens are known for them. Receptor libraries were prepared by 5' RACE. TCRdb shows the sequencer as Illumina HiSeq 2500. TCRdb reprocessed the public reads (quality trimming at Q25 with fastp, clone calling with MiXCR) and kept in-frame beta chains. Rows matching on CDR3 protein sequence are summarized as one entry with the most common DNA and genes. A total of about 220,000 distinct CDR3 sequences appear in this sample, roughly 18% of them only once. Roughly 42% of the sample lies in the top ten. The sequencing sample was made of blood, either unsorted or a sorted T cell fraction (not recorded which). The receptors shown here come from a male donor with ankylosing spondylitis.

The V gene is TRBV29-1, the J gene TRBJ2-7, with a tentative D call TRBD1 (7 bases). The CDR3 runs to 15 residues. In germline, CDR1 is SQVTM, CDR2 ANQGSEA. Trimming shortened V by 2 bases and J by 2 bases, and 16 bases separated the two germline ends. CDR3 sequence (DNA): TGCAGCGTTGAAAGGAGGGACAGCCTTACCTACGAGCAGTACTTC. Translated, it gives CSVERRDSLTYEQYF.

This clonotype was counted between two and nine times. This chain uses TRBV29-1 with TRBJ2-2, with D tentatively TRBD1 (6 bases). CDR1 SQVTM and CDR2 ANQGSEA come from the germline V gene. V shed 4 bases and J shed 4 bases, with 7 bases lying between them. The length of the CDR3 is 12 residues. CDR3 loop: CSVGDTTGELFF. In DNA form, the CDR3 reads TGCAGCGTTGGGGACACCACCGGGGAGCTGTTTTTT.

The V gene is TRBV19, the J gene TRBJ1-1; D gene unclear. Germline CDR1 reads LNHDA; CDR2 reads SQIVND (reference sequence). The CDR3 sequence is 11 residues long. The V end was cut by 7 bases, the J end by 8 bases, with 11 bases between. The chain's CDR3 is CASTRSLEAFF. CDR3 DNA sequence: TGTGCCAGTACCCGATCCCTAGAAGCTTTCTTT.

The chain links TRBV4-1 to TRBJ1-4; no clear D gene. Germline V gene sequence: CDR1 MGHRA, CDR2 YSYEKL. V gave up 0 bases and J gave up 0 bases, with 14 bases separating them. CDR3 length equals 18 residues. The CDR3 sequence: CASSQEGINRATNEKLFF. CDR3 nucleotides: TGCGCCAGCAGCCAAGAGGGGATTAATCGTGCAACTAATGAAAAACTGTTTTTT.

This clonotype was detected many times. At one end the junction does not follow the germline gene, possibly because of a read error. The chain links TRBV5-1 to TRBJ1-1, with D maybe TRBD1 (5 bases). Germline CDR1 is SGHRS and CDR2 is YFSETQ. The CDR3 length is 13 residues. CDR3 loop: CASSLDTGTEAFF. The CDR3 DNA reads as TGCGCCAGCAGTTTGGACACGGGTACTGAAGCTTTCTTT.

In this sample, this clonotype turned up many times. The V and J genes are TRBV27 and TRBJ2-7; the D is unclear. The V and J ends lost 6 bases and 3 bases respectively, with 15 bases between them. The CDR3 is 14 amino acids. Germline V lookup: CDR1 MNHEY, CDR2 SMNVEV (reference sequence). This CDR3 is CASSLIATNYEQYF. The CDR3 DNA sequence: TGTGCCAGCAGCCTCATCGCTACCAACTACGAGCAGTACTTC.

As DNA, the CDR3 is TGTGCCACCAGTGCTGGTGAATACACTGAAGCTTTCTTT. It translates to CATSAGEYTEAFF. V usage is TRBV24-1 and J usage is TRBJ1-1; D uncertain. This CDR3 has 13 residues. Germline-derived CDR1 and CDR2 are KGHDR and SFDVKD. The germline V and J ends were trimmed by 5 bases and 3 bases, with 9 bases remaining between them.

The V call is TRBV13, the J call TRBJ1-2, with 8 bases fitting TRBD1. Per germline, CDR1 PRHDT and CDR2 FYEKMQ (reference sequence). The junction had 14 bases not matched to a gene; V was cut back by 3 bases and J by 8 bases. CDR3 length: 16 residues. The CDR3 is CASSFDGQGTTNGYTF. The CDR3 DNA reads as TGTGCCAGCAGCTTTGACGGACAGGGAACTACGAACGGCTACACCTTC.

V and J are TRBV7-9 and TRBJ2-7; 8 nucleotides match TRBD2. Trimming took 4 bases from V and 0 from J; bases not matched to a gene: 5. Looked up from germline, CDR1 is SEHNR and CDR2 is FQNEAQ (reference sequence). The CDR3 totals 15 residues. The CDR3 reads CASSSGLAYSYEQYF. In nucleotides, the CDR3 is TGTGCCAGCAGCTCTGGACTAGCCTACTCCTACGAGCAGTACTTC.

The rearrangement links TRBV7-8 to TRBJ2-5, with 11 bases that match TRBD2. The CDR3 sequence is 18 residues long. Germline CDR1 SGHVS, CDR2 FQNEAQ. Trimming at V came to 0 bases and at J to 3 bases, leaving 9 bases not matched to a gene. The CDR3 here is CASSLAFPGLADEETQYF. As DNA, the CDR3 is TGTGCCAGCAGCTTAGCGTTTCCGGGACTAGCGGATGAAGAGACCCAGTACTTC.

This clonotype was detected a few times. The chain joins TRBV7-8 to TRBJ2-7; 11 nucleotides align to TRBD1. Germline V gene sequence: CDR1 SGHVS, CDR2 FQNEAQ. Unmatched junction bases numbered 5, after V lost 5 bases and J lost 5 bases. CDR3 size: 14 residues. In nucleotides, the CDR3 is TGTGCCAGCAGCCCGTGGACAGGGGGCGACGAGCAGTACTTC. Its translation: CASSPWTGGDEQYF.

The V call is TRBV7-6, the J call TRBJ2-1; the match to TRBD1 covers 9 bases. CDR3 length equals 16 residues. The V gene end was trimmed by 6 bases and the J gene end by 16 bases; junction bases not matched to a gene: 22. Germline V lookup: CDR1 SGHVS, CDR2 FNYEAQ. The chain's CDR3 is CASSMGWTGVYNERFF. CDR3 nucleotides: TGTGCCAGCAGTATGGGGTGGACAGGGGTCTACAATGAGCGTTTCTTC.

The chain links TRBV29-1 to TRBJ2-7, with 10 bases that match TRBD1. CDR3 length: 17 amino acids. CDR1 and CDR2 (germline): SQVTM, ANQGSEA. V shed 4 bases, J shed 0 bases, and the junction held 12 bases outside the gene matches. The CDR3 region has the DNA TGCAGCGTTGCCGGGACAGGGGCTCAAACCTTCTCCTACGAGCAGTACTTC. Translation: CSVAGTGAQTFSYEQYF.

The chain employs TRBV12-3 or TRBV12-4 and TRBJ2-3, with D hard to call. The V and J ends lost 4 bases and 5 bases respectively, with 7 bases between them. The length of the CDR3 is 12 residues. Here the CDR3 DNA reads TGTGCCAGCAGTTGGAAATTAGATACGCAGTATTTT. Translating it yields CASSWKLDTQYF.

The rearrangement joins TRBV18 to TRBJ1-4; D is possibly TRBD1 (5 bases). Trimming pared 0 bases from V and 2 bases from J, leaving 13 bases between. The CDR3 length is 17 residues. Germline V gene sequence: CDR1 KGHSH, CDR2 LQKENI. CDR3 residues: CASSPPSRVWTNEKLFF. In DNA form, the CDR3 reads TGTGCCAGCTCACCACCGAGCAGGGTGTGGACTAATGAAAAACTGTTTTTT.

This clonotype was detected only a few times. The chain joins TRBV20-1 to TRBJ2-1; 10 bases line up with TRBD2. The V segment lost 6 bases and the J segment 0 bases; nucleotides outside the gene matches: 2. The CDR3 runs to 14 residues. Germline CDR1 and CDR2: DFQATT and SNEGSKA (reference sequence). Written as DNA, the CDR3 is TGCAGTGCCCCTAGCGGGAGCTCCTACAATGAGCAGTTCTTC. It is translated as CSAPSGSSYNEQFF.

This clonotype came up a few times. This chain joins TRBV7-9 and TRBJ2-1; D may be TRBD1 (5 bases). The CDR3 sequence is 12 residues long. Trimming left V 1 base short and J 7 bases short, with 5 bases between. Germline CDR1 is SEHNR and CDR2 is FQNEAQ (reference sequence). Here the CDR3 DNA reads TGTGCCAGCAGCTTAGGACAGAATGAGCAGTTCTTC. This translates into CASSLGQNEQFF.

In its sample, this clonotype was seen a few times. The CDR3 is CASSRGEVSEQFF. The CDR3 DNA follows: TGTGCCAGCAGCCGTGGAGAAGTTAGTGAGCAGTTCTTC. V gene TRBV6-2 or TRBV6-3 combines with J gene TRBJ2-1; no reliable D call. Per the germline V gene, CDR1 is MNHEY and CDR2 is SVGEGT. Trimming cost V 6 bases and J 9 bases, with 15 bases left between them. CDR3 length: 13 amino acids.

The rearrangement uses TRBV6-1 and TRBJ2-4; D uncertain. Trimming removed 5 bases from V and 0 bases from J, with 11 bases in between. Germline CDR1 MNHNS, CDR2 SASEGT. This CDR3 is built from 15 residues. This CDR3 reads CASSPLLLAKNIQYF. The CDR3 DNA is TGTGCCAGCAGTCCGCTCTTACTAGCCAAAAACATTCAGTACTTC.

This clonotype was counted a few times. The V gene is TRBV27, the J gene TRBJ2-7; D may be TRBD1 (6 bases). The CDR3 contains 14 residues. Germline CDR1 reads MNHEY; CDR2 reads SMNVEV (reference sequence). The V gene lost 6 bases and the J gene lost 0 bases, with 12 bases spanning the gap. The CDR3 nucleotides read TGTGCCAGCAGGGGCAGGGGCGGCTCCTACGAGCAGTACTTC. Its translation: CASRGRGGSYEQYF.

This clonotype was observed a handful of times. V and J are TRBV20-1 and TRBJ1-1, with TRBD1 matching 8 bases. The CDR3 is 14 residues long. J gave up 3 bases and V 1 base, and 4 bases lay outside the gene matches. Looked up from germline, CDR1 is DFQATT and CDR2 is SNEGSKA (reference sequence). The CDR3 protein is CSARGGQGDTEAFF. The CDR3 DNA is TGCAGTGCTAGAGGCGGACAGGGAGACACTGAAGCTTTCTTT.

This clonotype has just one count. V is TRBV7-2 and J is TRBJ1-4; D is possibly TRBD1 (6 bases). The ends were cut back, 5 bases at V and 7 bases at J, with 14 bases in the middle. The CDR3 consists of 14 residues. CDR1 is SGHTA and CDR2 is FQGNSA in the germline V gene. CDR3 region: CASSKQGDGEKLFF. Written as DNA, the CDR3 is TGTGCCAGCAGCAAACAGGGAGACGGTGAAAAACTGTTTTTT.

The CDR3 region is CASSYPGQGNNEQFF. Here the CDR3 DNA reads TGTGCCAGCAGTTACCCGGGACAGGGGAACAATGAGCAGTTCTTC. The genes are TRBV6-2 or TRBV6-3 and TRBJ2-1; 10 bases map to TRBD1. CDR3 length equals 15 residues. CDR1 and CDR2 (germline): MNHEY, SVGEGT. With V trimmed by 2 bases and J by 5 bases, 3 bases remained unmatched.

This clonotype was detected ten times or more. The chain joins TRBV7-8 to TRBJ2-1; 8 bases map to TRBD1. Trimming removed 5 bases from V and 8 bases from J; junction bases left unmatched: 8. Germline V lookup: CDR1 SGHVS, CDR2 FQNEAQ. The CDR3 is 14 amino acids. CDR3 coding DNA: TGTGCCAGCAGCCCTGGACAGGGAAACGATGAGCAGTTCTTC. It translates to CASSPGQGNDEQFF. Full variable domain (rest looked up from reference TRBV7-8 and TRBJ2-1): GAGVSQSPRYKVAKRGQDVALRCDPISGHVSLFWYQQALGQGPEFLTYFQNEAQLDKSGLPSDRFFAERPEGSVSTLKIQRTQQEDSAVYLCASSPGQGNDEQFFGPGTRLTVL.

There are many counts of this clonotype. V and J are TRBV2 and TRBJ2-1; 10 bases are shared with TRBD1. The V gene's germline CDR1 is SNHLY and CDR2 FYNNEI. The CDR3 sequence is 13 residues long. Losses at the gene ends were 8 bases for V and 9 bases for J; bases not matched to a gene: 7. The CDR3 region has the DNA TGTGCCAGCGGAAGGACAGGGGGGTCTGAGCAGTTCTTC. Protein: CASGRTGGSEQFF.

This clonotype was seen more than once but under ten times. The chain has TRBV29-1 and TRBJ2-7; TRBD2 might be the D (5 bases). Germline CDR1 reads SQVTM; CDR2 reads ANQGSEA. The CDR3 spans 11 residues. The V gene lost 5 bases and the J gene lost 6 bases, with 11 bases spanning the gap. CDR3 in DNA: TGCAGCGTTACACTGGAGGCCGAGCAGTACTTC. Translated: CSVTLEAEQYF.

This clonotype was picked up one time. V usage is TRBV14 and J usage is TRBJ2-4; TRBD1 matches at 8 bases. J was trimmed by 7 bases and V by 4 bases; bases with no gene match: 6. The CDR3 is 14 amino acids. Germline V gene lookup returns CDR1 SGHDN and CDR2 FVKESK. This CDR3 is CASSPRTGLNIQYF. The CDR3 nucleotides are TGTGCCAGCAGCCCACGGACAGGGCTGAACATTCAGTACTTC.

This clonotype was seen more than once but under ten times. This chain uses TRBV4-1 with TRBJ2-5; 10 nucleotides agree with TRBD2. The V and J ends lost 1 base and 5 bases, in that order; junction bases with no gene match: 7. The V gene's germline CDR1 is MGHRA and CDR2 YSYEKL. This CDR3 contains 16 residues. The CDR3 coding sequence is TGCGCCAGCAGCCAAGTGCCTAGCGGGAGTCAGGAGACCCAGTACTTC. Amino acid sequence: CASSQVPSGSQETQYF.

This clonotype was seen at least ten times. The chain uses TRBV12-3 or TRBV12-4 and TRBJ1-5; D is ambiguous. V was trimmed by 6 bases and J by 3 bases, leaving 12 bases between them. This CDR3 is 14 amino acids long. The CDR3 DNA sequence: TGTGCCAGCAGGGCAGGACTGATCAATCAGCCCCAGCATTTT. It yields the protein CASRAGLINQPQHF.